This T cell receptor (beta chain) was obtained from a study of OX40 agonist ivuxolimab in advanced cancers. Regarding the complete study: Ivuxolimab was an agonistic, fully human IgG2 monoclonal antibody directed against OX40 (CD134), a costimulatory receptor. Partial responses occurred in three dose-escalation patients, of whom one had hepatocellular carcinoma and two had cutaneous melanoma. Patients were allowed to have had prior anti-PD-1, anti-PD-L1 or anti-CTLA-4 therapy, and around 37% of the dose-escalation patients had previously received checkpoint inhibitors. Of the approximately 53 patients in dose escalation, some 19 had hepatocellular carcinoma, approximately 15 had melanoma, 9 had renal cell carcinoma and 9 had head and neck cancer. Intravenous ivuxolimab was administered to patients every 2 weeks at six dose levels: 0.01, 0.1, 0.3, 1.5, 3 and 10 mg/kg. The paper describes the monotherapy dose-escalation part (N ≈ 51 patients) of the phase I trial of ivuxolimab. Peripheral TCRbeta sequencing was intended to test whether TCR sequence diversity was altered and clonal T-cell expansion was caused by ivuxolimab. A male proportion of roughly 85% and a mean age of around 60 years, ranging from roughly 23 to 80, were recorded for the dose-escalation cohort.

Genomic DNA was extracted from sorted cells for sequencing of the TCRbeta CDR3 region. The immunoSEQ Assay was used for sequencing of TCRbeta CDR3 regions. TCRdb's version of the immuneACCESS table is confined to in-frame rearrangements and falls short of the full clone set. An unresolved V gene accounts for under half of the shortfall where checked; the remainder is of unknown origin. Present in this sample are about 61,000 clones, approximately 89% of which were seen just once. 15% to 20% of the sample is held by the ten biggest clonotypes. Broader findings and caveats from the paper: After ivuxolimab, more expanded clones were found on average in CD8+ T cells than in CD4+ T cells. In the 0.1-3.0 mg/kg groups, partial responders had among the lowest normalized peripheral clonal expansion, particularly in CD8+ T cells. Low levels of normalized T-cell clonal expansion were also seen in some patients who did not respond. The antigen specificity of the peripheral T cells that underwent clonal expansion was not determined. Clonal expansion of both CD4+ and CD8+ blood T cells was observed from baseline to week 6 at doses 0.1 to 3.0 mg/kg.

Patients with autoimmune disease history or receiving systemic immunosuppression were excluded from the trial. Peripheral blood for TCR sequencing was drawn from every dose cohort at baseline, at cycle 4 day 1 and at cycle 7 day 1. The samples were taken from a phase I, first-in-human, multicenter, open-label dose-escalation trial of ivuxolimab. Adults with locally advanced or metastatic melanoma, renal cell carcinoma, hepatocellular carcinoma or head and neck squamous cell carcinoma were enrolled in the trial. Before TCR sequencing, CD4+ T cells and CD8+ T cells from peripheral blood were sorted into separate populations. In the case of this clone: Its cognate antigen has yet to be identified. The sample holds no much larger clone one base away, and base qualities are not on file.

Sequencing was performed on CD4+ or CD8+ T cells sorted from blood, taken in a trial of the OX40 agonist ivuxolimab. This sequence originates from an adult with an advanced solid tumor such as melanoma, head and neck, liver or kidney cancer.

CDR3 sequence: CASSQDHLLAEAYEQYF. At the DNA level, the sequence is TGTGCCAGCAGCCAAGATCACTTACTAGCGGAAGCCTACGAGCAGTACTTC. The rearrangement combines TRBV4-2 with TRBJ2-7, with 8 junctional bases fitting TRBD2. CDR1 LGHNA and CDR2 YNFKEQ are derived from the germline V gene. The CDR3 contains 17 residues, cysteine and phenylalanine counted. The DNA shown is the 51-base CDR3, in frame from base 1. From V the trimming removes 0 bases and from J it removes 2 bases, while the gene matches leave 9 bases of the junction unaccounted for.